Each of the 10 T cell receptor beta chains below was sequenced from the same sample in a study of cytomegalovirus exposure and HLA in healthy donors. Produced via immunoSEQ multiplex PCR; TCRdb's table is partial and in-frame only. Of around 250,000 clones listed, around 87% are singletons. Sequencing input: PBMCs. All receptors come from a woman between 18 and 29 years old in good health and CMV-seronegative.

This sequence joins TRBV4-1 and TRBJ1-2; 9 nucleotides match TRBD1. This CDR3 is 15 amino acids long. V lost 2 bases to trimming and J lost 6 bases; unmatched junction nucleotides: 7. CDR1 MGHRA and CDR2 YSYEKL come from the germline V gene. The CDR3 region is CASSQRGDRVHGYTF. The CDR3 nucleotides read TGCGCCAGCAGCCAAAGGGGGGACAGGGTGCATGGCTACACCTTC.

V and J are TRBV27 and TRBJ1-1; TRBD1 agrees at 7 bases. CDR1 is MNHEY, CDR2 SMNVEV, per germline (reference sequence). The CDR3 has 13 residues. With V trimmed by 3 bases and J by 7 bases, 5 bases remained unmatched. The CDR3 region is CASSLQTGFEAFF. DNA of the CDR3: TGTGCCAGCAGTTTGCAGACAGGGTTTGAAGCTTTCTTT.

V and J are TRBV6-5 and TRBJ1-1; D uncertain. V was trimmed by 5 bases and J by 0 bases, leaving 7 bases between them. Germline V CDR1 and CDR2: MNHEY, SVGAGI. This CDR3 region has 13 residues. CDR3 sequence (DNA): TGTGCCAGCAGTGGAGCTCTGAACACTGAAGCTTTCTTT. This encodes CASSGALNTEAFF.

This rearrangement joins TRBV11-2 to TRBJ2-6; D unresolved. The germline V gene encodes CDR1 SGHAT and CDR2 FQNNGV. The CDR3 sequence is 16 residues long. Trimming took 3 bases from V and 1 from J, leaving 10 bases between them. The CDR3 protein is CASSLSRWSGANVLTF. As DNA, the CDR3 is TGTGCCAGCAGCTTGAGTCGGTGGTCTGGGGCCAACGTCCTGACTTTC.

This clone occurred a few times. Other DNA sequences within the sample encode an identical CDR3. The J gene is TRBJ1-1, the V gene TRBV5-1, with TRBD1 as a possible D gene (6 bases). V lost 0 bases, J lost 5 bases, and 11 bases lay in between. This CDR3 spans 14 amino acids. Germline values: CDR1 SGHRS, CDR2 YFSETQ. The CDR3 DNA sequence: TGCGCCAGCAGCTTGGAACAGGGAAGGACTGAAGCTTTCTTT. This codes for CASSLEQGRTEAFF.

This chain connects TRBV5-5 to TRBJ1-5; a possible D gene is TRBD1 (5 bases). CDR1 and CDR2 (germline): SGHKS, YYEKEE (reference sequence). Trimming stripped 0 bases from V and 1 base from J, with 8 bases between. The CDR3 has 15 amino acids. CDR3 residues: CASSLGQLSNQPQHF. DNA of the CDR3: TGTGCCAGCAGCTTGGGACAGCTGAGCAATCAGCCCCAGCATTTT. Combining the CDR3 with reference TRBV5-5 and TRBJ1-5 gives the whole variable domain DAGVTQSPTHLIKTRGQQVTLRCSPISGHKSVSWYQQVLGQGPQFIFQYYEKEERGRGNFPDRFSARQFPNYSSELNVNALLLGDSALYLCASSLGQLSNQPQHFGDGTRLSIL.

This clone has only a few counts. This chain joins TRBV2 and TRBJ1-5; D is possibly TRBD1 (6 bases). This CDR3 is 15 amino acids long. V gave up 2 bases and J gave up 2 bases, with 10 bases separating them. Germline lookup yields CDR1 SNHLY and CDR2 FYNNEI. The CDR3 region has the DNA TGTGCCAGCAGTGAACCCAGGGGAGGCAATCAGCCCCAGCATTTT. This gives the protein CASSEPRGGNQPQHF. The variable domain in full, completed from reference TRBV2 and TRBJ1-5, reads EPEVTQTPSHQVTQMGQEVILRCVPISNHLYFYWYRQILGQKVEFLVSFYNNEISEKSEIFDDQFSVERPDGSNFTLKIRSTKLEDSAMYFCASSEPRGGNQPQHFGDGTRLSIL.

The chain combines TRBV5-6 with TRBJ2-2; D is perhaps TRBD1 (6 bases). The CDR3 is 14 amino acids. V lost 5 bases, J lost 6 bases, and 14 bases lay in between. Germline V CDR1 and CDR2: SGHDT, YYEEEE. The CDR3 bases are TGTGCCAGCAGGGAACAGGGATTGGCCGGGGAGCTGTTTTTT. It codes for CASREQGLAGELFF.

V and J are TRBV21-1 and TRBJ2-6; no check of the table's D call, TRBD2, against the DNA was made. TRBV21-1 constitutes a pseudogene. This CDR3 has 17 amino acids. CDR3 sequence (DNA): TGTGCCAGCAGCAAACCCCCAAAGCCAACTGGGGCCAACGTCCTGACTTTC. It encodes CASSKPPKPTGANVLTF.

This clone was found a few times. The chain is built from TRBV19 and TRBJ1-4; D remains ambiguous. Trimming cost V 5 bases and J 0 bases, with 10 bases left between them. This CDR3 is 15 amino acids long. Germline assignment: CDR1 LNHDA and CDR2 SQIVND (reference sequence). The CDR3 region is CASSWSPSTNEKLFF. The CDR3 DNA sequence: TGTGCCAGTAGTTGGAGCCCTTCAACTAATGAAAAACTGTTTTTT.